The 10 T cell receptor beta chains reported below all come from one sample, sequenced in a study of blood T cell repertoires in COVID-19. TCRdb's copy holds only in-frame clones and misses some; the assay was immunoSEQ multiplex PCR. The sample shows 250,000 to 300,000 clones, 88% of them seen only once. Sequences were obtained from peripheral blood. These receptors all come from a woman aged 70-85 years with COVID-19, enrolled during active disease.

The J gene is TRBJ1-6, the V gene TRBV30; no reliable D call. Between the trimmed V and J ends, which lost 3 bases and 14 bases, there was a span of 8 bases. The CDR3 runs to 10 residues. The germline gives CDR1 GTSNPN, CDR2 SVGIG (reference sequence). The CDR3 loop reads CAWRVEALHF. CDR3 nucleotides: TGTGCCTGGAGAGTCGAGGCCCTCCACTTT.

This chain connects TRBV6-5 to TRBJ1-2, with TRBD1 matching over 8 bases. V lost 5 bases, J lost 3 bases, and 2 bases stayed unmatched. The CDR3 sequence is 13 residues long. CDR1 MNHEY and CDR2 SVGAGI come from the germline V gene. CDR3 protein: CASSQQGDYGYTF. CDR3 nucleotides: TGTGCCAGCAGTCAACAGGGGGACTATGGCTACACCTTC.

The table lists this clone with a count of one. The V gene is TRBV5-4, the J gene TRBJ1-2, with 7 bases matching TRBD1. With V trimmed by 1 base and J by 14 bases, 11 bases remained unmatched. This CDR3 comprises 13 residues. Germline assignment: CDR1 SGHNT and CDR2 YYREEE (reference sequence). In DNA form, the CDR3 reads TGTGCCAGCAGCTTGCGAGACAGGGTGAGGTTTACCTTC. The encoded protein is CASSLRDRVRFTF.

This chain links TRBV24-1 with TRBJ2-1, with a tentative D call TRBD2 (6 bases). V lost 9 bases, J lost 7 bases, and 27 bases lay in between. The CDR3 has 17 residues. The germline gives CDR1 KGHDR, CDR2 SFDVKD. The CDR3 DNA sequence: TGTGCCACCTTCGCTTGGGATCTGGCGGGACCTCAAAATGAGCAGTTCTTC. This codes for CATFAWDLAGPQNEQFF.

The chain employs TRBV7-2 and TRBJ2-3, with 7 bases lining up with TRBD1. CDR3 size: 15 residues. The germline V gene encodes CDR1 SGHTA and CDR2 FQGNSA. The ends lost 7 bases at V and 3 bases at J; junction bases unmatched: 10. The CDR3 reads CASTRTGQSTDTQYF. The CDR3 coding sequence is TGTGCCAGCACCCGAACGGGACAGTCAACAGATACGCAGTATTTT.

This chain connects TRBV5-4 to TRBJ2-1, with 7 bases matching TRBD2. The CDR3 sequence is 15 residues long. The J segment lost 7 bases and the V segment lost 3 bases, leaving 10 bases of the junction unmatched. CDR1 SGHNT and CDR2 YYREEE come from the germline V gene (reference sequence). The CDR3 region has the DNA TGTGCCAGCAGCTCCCCGGGAACGCGGGGGAATGAGCAGTTCTTC. Translated: CASSSPGTRGNEQFF.

V and J are TRBV2 and TRBJ1-1; unclear D gene. The CDR3 runs to 12 residues. Trimming removed 6 bases at V and 2 bases at J, with 7 bases between. Germline assignment: CDR1 SNHLY and CDR2 FYNNEI. The CDR3 protein is CASSRTNTEAFF. CDR3 nucleotides: TGTGCCAGCAGCAGAACCAACACTGAAGCTTTCTTT.

The V gene is TRBV5-4, the J gene TRBJ1-3, with 7 bases aligning to TRBD1. V gave up 2 bases and J gave up 6 bases; unmatched junction bases: 2. The CDR3 spans 13 residues. Germline V gene lookup returns CDR1 SGHNT and CDR2 YYREEE (reference sequence). Here the CDR3 DNA reads TGTGCCAGCAGCTTTACAGGGGCAAACACCATATATTTT. Amino acids: CASSFTGANTIYF.

J is TRBJ1-1 and V is TRBV30; D possibly corresponds to TRBD1 (6 bases). From germline, CDR1 is GTSNPN and CDR2 SVGIG (reference sequence). CDR3 length: 12 residues. V lost 8 bases to trimming and J lost 4 bases, with 14 bases between them. DNA of the CDR3: TGTGCCGTTATACAGGGCGGCACTGAAGCTTTCTTT. It encodes CAVIQGGTEAFF.

The chain has TRBV19 and TRBJ1-1, with TRBD1 as a possible D gene (6 bases). CDR3 length: 14 amino acids. CDR1 LNHDA and CDR2 SQIVND come from the germline V gene (reference sequence). V was pared by 3 bases and J by 5 bases, with 13 bases between. The CDR3 bases are TGTGCCAGTAGTATTGGGAGGGGGAGTACTGAAGCTTTCTTT. As protein: CASSIGRGSTEAFF.